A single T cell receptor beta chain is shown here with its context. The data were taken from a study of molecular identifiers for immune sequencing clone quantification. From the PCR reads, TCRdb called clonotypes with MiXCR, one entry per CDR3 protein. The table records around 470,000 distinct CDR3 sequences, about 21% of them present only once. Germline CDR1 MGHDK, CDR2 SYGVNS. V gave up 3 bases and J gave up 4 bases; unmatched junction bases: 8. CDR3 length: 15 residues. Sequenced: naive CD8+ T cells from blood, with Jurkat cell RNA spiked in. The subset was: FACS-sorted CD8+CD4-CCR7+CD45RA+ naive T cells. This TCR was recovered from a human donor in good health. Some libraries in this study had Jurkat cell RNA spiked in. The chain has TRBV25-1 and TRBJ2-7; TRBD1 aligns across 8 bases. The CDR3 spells CASSDRGQGAYEQYF. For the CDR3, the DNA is TGTGCCAGCAGTGATCGGGGCCAGGGGGCGTACGAGCAGTACTTC.